Shown below are 26 T cell receptor beta chains from a single sample sequenced in a study of shared clonotypes between healthy human individuals. Produced via immunoSEQ multiplex PCR; TCRdb's table is partial and in-frame only. The sample has 2.5 million or so clones, just over 90% seen once. Specimen: naive CD4+ T cells sorted from blood. Subset in this sample: CD45RA+ positively selected. These receptors were taken from a man between 18 and 35 years old in good health.

This chain's CDR3 is CASSLAATVPNSPLHF. The CDR3 nucleotides read TGTGCCAGCAGCTTAGCCGCCACAGTCCCCAATTCACCCCTCCACTTT. The V call is TRBV7-2, the J call TRBJ1-6, with D unclear. Germline CDR1 and CDR2: SGHTA and FQGNSA. V lost 0 bases and J lost 7, with 13 bases in between. This CDR3 region has 16 residues.

The J gene is TRBJ2-3, the V gene TRBV11-2; TRBD2 matches at 9 bases. V lost 5 bases and J lost 2; bases outside the gene matches: 11. Looked up from germline, CDR1 is SGHAT and CDR2 is FQNNGV. This CDR3 spans 17 amino acids. CDR3 sequence (DNA): TGTGCCAGCAGCCTTAGCGGGAGAGGGATCCCCACAGATACGCAGTATTTT. Its protein is CASSLSGRGIPTDTQYF. Complete variable domain (other parts from reference TRBV11-2 and TRBJ2-3): EAGVAQSPRYKIIEKRQSVAFWCNPISGHATLYWYQQILGQGPKLLIQFQNNGVVDDSQLPKDRFSAERLKGVDSTLKIQPAKLEDSAVYLCASSLSGRGIPTDTQYFGPGTRLTVL.

V usage is TRBV6-5 and J usage is TRBJ1-4; 10 nucleotides line up with TRBD1. The CDR3 loop spans 15 amino acids. Germline CDR1 and CDR2: MNHEY and SVGAGI. V shed 6 bases and J 5 bases; nucleotides not matched to a gene: 6. The CDR3: CASRRGTGVNEKLFF. In DNA, the CDR3 is TGTGCCAGCAGGCGCGGGACAGGGGTGAATGAAAAACTGTTTTTT.

This sequence joins TRBV4-1 and TRBJ1-4; no firm D call. From germline, CDR1 is MGHRA and CDR2 YSYEKL. The CDR3 totals 15 residues. Trimming left V 0 bases short and J 4 bases short, with 9 bases between. The CDR3 reads CASSQDITYNEKLFF. The CDR3 DNA reads TGCGCCAGCAGCCAAGATATAACTTATAATGAAAAACTGTTTTTT.

The rearrangement joins TRBV19 to TRBJ1-1; 8 bases match TRBD1. CDR1 LNHDA and CDR2 SQIVND come from the germline V gene (reference sequence). The CDR3 contains 17 residues. The V gene end was trimmed by 5 bases and the J gene end by 6 bases; junction bases not matched to a gene: 17. The chain's CDR3 is CASSPRTGMVSQSEAFF. CDR3 in DNA: TGTGCCAGTAGTCCGCGGACAGGGATGGTTAGTCAGTCTGAAGCTTTCTTT.

The J gene is TRBJ2-1, the V gene TRBV6-5; 8 nucleotides agree with TRBD1. Germline V lookup: CDR1 MNHEY, CDR2 SVGAGI. This CDR3 is built from 15 residues. Trimming took 2 bases from V and 8 from J; bases not matched to a gene: 8. As DNA, the CDR3 is TGTGCCAGCAGTTACCCCAGGACAGGGTCGGATGAGCAGTTCTTC. Translation: CASSYPRTGSDEQFF.

CDR3 loop: CASSVDQYSNEKLFF. In DNA, the CDR3 is TGTGCCAGCAGCGTAGATCAGTATTCTAATGAAAAACTGTTTTTT. The V gene is TRBV9, the J gene TRBJ1-4; D is unresolved. Germline CDR1 reads SGDLS; CDR2 reads YYNGEE. V was trimmed by 0 bases and J by 3 bases, leaving 9 bases between them. CDR3 length: 15 amino acids.

The chain recombines TRBV6-6 with TRBJ2-5; D possibly corresponds to TRBD1 (7 bases). The CDR3 covers 16 residues. Germline V lookup: CDR1 MNHNY, CDR2 SVGAGI (reference sequence). V lost 3 bases, J lost 2 bases, and 16 bases lay in between. CDR3 region: CASSYFGGGLQETQYF. The DNA for the CDR3 is TGTGCCAGCAGTTATTTTGGAGGGGGCCTTCAAGAGACCCAGTACTTC.

V is TRBV27 and J is TRBJ1-2, with D possibly TRBD1 on 6 matching bases. This CDR3 comprises 16 residues. Germline V lookup: CDR1 MNHEY, CDR2 SMNVEV (reference sequence). V was cut by 5 bases and J by 3 bases, with 19 bases left in between. As DNA, the CDR3 is TGTGCCAGCAGTCCGATGGGGGGGCTGGGTGACTATGGCTACACCTTC. Protein sequence: CASSPMGGLGDYGYTF.

About this clone itself: This CDR3 is also generated by other DNA sequences in the sample. The V call is TRBV7-2, the J call TRBJ2-1, with D possibly being TRBD1 or TRBD2 (5 bases each). The CDR3 covers 15 residues. The V gene lost 5 bases and the J gene lost 2 bases, with 13 bases spanning the gap. Germline V CDR1 and CDR2: SGHTA, FQGNSA. The CDR3 bases are TGTGCCAGCAGCCCTGGGCTGGGGGCCTACAATGAGCAGTTCTTC. Its protein is CASSPGLGAYNEQFF. Complete variable domain (other parts from reference TRBV7-2 and TRBJ2-1): GAGVSQSPSNKVTEKGKDVELRCDPISGHTALYWYRQSLGQGLEFLIYFQGNSAPDKSGLPSDRFSAERTGGSVSTLTIQRTQQEDSAVYLCASSPGLGAYNEQFFGPGTRLTVL.

Worth noting for this clone: Other DNA sequences in the sample encode the same CDR3. The rearrangement uses TRBV5-1 and TRBJ1-2; 10 nucleotides line up with TRBD1. CDR1 is SGHRS and CDR2 is YFSETQ in the germline V gene. There are 13 residues in the CDR3. The V segment lost 4 bases and the J segment 8 bases; nucleotides outside the gene matches: 5. CDR3 in amino acids: CASSPGTGVGYTF. CDR3 bases: TGCGCCAGCAGCCCCGGGACAGGGGTAGGCTACACCTTC.

This chain joins TRBV5-1 and TRBJ2-7; perhaps TRBD2 as D (6 bases). The CDR3 spans 16 residues. V lost 0 bases and J lost 0, with 13 bases in between. CDR1 and CDR2 (germline): SGHRS, YFSETQ. The CDR3 sequence: CASSLDYSGGSYEQYF. The CDR3 coding sequence is TGCGCCAGCAGCTTGGATTATAGCGGAGGCTCCTACGAGCAGTACTTC.

This rearrangement joins TRBV19 to TRBJ1-5, with 8 bases aligning to TRBD1. The CDR3 length is 17 residues. V lost 7 bases, J lost 0 bases, and 11 bases stayed unmatched. The germline V gene encodes CDR1 LNHDA and CDR2 SQIVND (reference sequence). The CDR3 DNA reads TGTGCCAGTACCCCACGGGACAGGCGTTATAGCAATCAGCCCCAGCATTTT. Translating gives CASTPRDRRYSNQPQHF.

The chain's CDR3 is CAWSEASGISPLHF. DNA for the CDR3: TGTGCCTGGAGCGAGGCCTCAGGGATTTCACCCCTCCACTTT. The V gene is TRBV30, the J gene TRBJ1-6, with a tentative D call TRBD1 (5 bases). Germline V CDR1 and CDR2: GTSNPN, SVGIG (reference sequence). Trimming took off 3 bases at V and 9 bases at J, with 15 bases between the two ends. The CDR3 length is 14 residues. The variable domain in full, with the rest retrieved from reference TRBV30 and TRBJ1-6, is SQTIHQWPATLVQPVGSPLSLECTVEGTSNPNLYWYRQAAGRGLQLLFYSVGIGQISSEVPQNLSASRPQDRQFILSSKKLLLSDSGFYLCAWSEASGISPLHFGNGTRLTVT.

The chain is built from TRBV5-1 and TRBJ2-7; 8 nucleotides agree with TRBD2. V gave up 4 bases and J gave up 2 bases; unmatched junction bases: 5. CDR3 length: 14 residues. CDR1 SGHRS and CDR2 YFSETQ come from the germline V gene. CDR3 sequence (DNA): TGCGCCAGCAGCGCACGGGAGGGCCCCTACGAGCAGTACTTC. Its protein product is CASSAREGPYEQYF.

The rearrangement joins TRBV4-1 to TRBJ2-7; 7 bases match TRBD1. CDR1 MGHRA and CDR2 YSYEKL come from the germline V gene. Trimming took 1 base from V and 3 from J; bases not matched to a gene: 6. This CDR3 is 15 amino acids long. In nucleotides, the CDR3 is TGCGCCAGCAGCCAAGCAGGGGGATATCGCTACGAGCAGTACTTC. Amino acids: CASSQAGGYRYEQYF.

The J gene is TRBJ2-2, the V gene TRBV10-3, with 9 bases identical to TRBD1. CDR1 ENHRY and CDR2 SYGVKD come from the germline V gene. The CDR3 runs 19 residues. The trim removed 6 bases at V and 1 base at J, leaving 15 bases unmatched. The DNA of the CDR3 is TGTGCCATCAGACCCAATTTATTCTCGGGACAGGGGAACACCGGGGAGCTGTTTTTT. It codes for CAIRPNLFSGQGNTGELFF.

The V and J genes are TRBV11-2 and TRBJ1-2; the D gene is possibly TRBD1 (5 bases). Germline loops: CDR1 SGHAT, CDR2 FQNNGV. The CDR3 runs 14 residues. Trimming took 6 bases from V and 5 from J, leaving 16 bases between them. The CDR3 here is CASSGTELLYGYTF. CDR3 DNA: TGTGCCAGCAGTGGGACTGAACTACTTTATGGCTACACCTTC.

The chain couples TRBV29-1 to TRBJ2-4; TRBD2 aligns across 10 bases. The ends lost 3 bases at V and 3 bases at J; junction bases unmatched: 8. The CDR3 loop spans 16 amino acids. Per germline, CDR1 SQVTM and CDR2 ANQGSEA. CDR3 sequence: CSVDRLAGAGKNIQYF. The CDR3 nucleotides are TGCAGCGTTGACAGGCTAGCGGGGGCGGGCAAAAACATTCAGTACTTC.

This chain links TRBV29-1 with TRBJ1-1, with D perhaps TRBD1 (6 bases). Trimming stripped 3 bases from V and 4 bases from J, with 15 bases between. The CDR3 loop spans 14 amino acids. Germline CDR1 SQVTM, CDR2 ANQGSEA. The CDR3 sequence: CSVEVRGGITEAFF. CDR3 DNA: TGCAGCGTTGAGGTTAGGGGGGGAATCACTGAAGCTTTCTTT.

The chain recombines TRBV9 with TRBJ1-6; TRBD1 matches 8 bases. There are 14 residues in the CDR3. Germline assignment: CDR1 SGDLS and CDR2 YYNGEE. Trimming removed 0 bases from V and 10 bases from J; junction bases left unmatched: 3. For the CDR3, the DNA is TGTGCCAGCAGCGTAGAAACAGGGGGATCACCCCTCCACTTT. It codes for CASSVETGGSPLHF.

The rearrangement links TRBV6-6 to TRBJ2-2; 8 nucleotides line up with TRBD1. The trim removed 6 bases at V and 4 bases at J, leaving 7 bases unmatched. The CDR3 consists of 15 residues. Germline loops: CDR1 MNHNY, CDR2 SVGAGI (reference sequence). The CDR3 sequence is CASRPTGDGTGELFF. In DNA form, the CDR3 reads TGTGCCAGCAGGCCGACAGGGGACGGCACCGGGGAGCTGTTTTTT.

The V call is TRBV27, the J call TRBJ1-5, with D unclear. This CDR3 has 13 residues. V was cut by 2 bases and J by 6 bases, with 8 bases left in between. Germline CDR1 reads MNHEY; CDR2 reads SMNVEV (reference sequence). CDR3 coding DNA: TGTGCCAGCAGTTTAGATAGTGGTCAGCCCCAGCATTTT. It yields the protein CASSLDSGQPQHF.

This chain uses TRBV6-6 with TRBJ1-3, with a possible D match to TRBD1 (5 bases). V was trimmed by 6 bases and J by 0 bases, leaving 12 bases between them. Per the germline V gene, CDR1 is MNHNY and CDR2 is SVGAGI (reference sequence). This CDR3 contains 15 residues. The CDR3 here is CASRDGTDSGNTIYF. Written as DNA, the CDR3 is TGTGCCAGCAGAGACGGGACGGACTCTGGAAACACCATATATTTT.

V gene TRBV11-1 combines with J gene TRBJ2-4; 7 bases are a match to TRBD2. After removal of 1 base from V and 6 bases from J, the junction contained 9 bases not matched to a gene. The CDR3 is 16 residues long. The germline V gene encodes CDR1 SGHAT and CDR2 FQDESV (reference sequence). In DNA form, the CDR3 reads TGTGCCAGCAGCTTAGGGGCTAGCGGCCCCAGAAACATTCAGTACTTC. Protein: CASSLGASGPRNIQYF.

This chain links TRBV6-1 with TRBJ2-6; D possibly matches TRBD1 or TRBD2 (5 bases each). Per germline, CDR1 MNHNS and CDR2 SASEGT. With 1 base removed from V and 2 bases from J, the gap between germline ends came to 9 bases. The CDR3 is 16 residues long. CDR3 region: CASSEVWGTGANVLTF. The CDR3 nucleotides read TGTGCCAGCAGTGAAGTTTGGGGGACTGGGGCCAACGTCCTGACTTTC.